This record concerns one T cell receptor (beta chain) sequence. The sample comes from a study of blood T cell repertoires in COVID-19. At the level of the study: Samples of COVID-19 (acute and convalescent) were obtained from the United States, Italy and Spain. PBMCs, B-cell-depleted T cells, or T cells provided the cDNA or gDNA that made up the material.

Researchers sorted participants into cohorts using their self-reported clinical history. The recovered donors of Cohort 3 showed two negative PCRs, clearance, or symptom resolution. Method: immunoSEQ multiplex PCR; TCRdb's copy keeps in-frame clones and lacks some. The profile covers around 200,000 clones, with 75% to 90% appearing a single time and approximately 19% taken by the ten largest. Germline CDR1 reads SGDLS; CDR2 reads YYNGEE. Trimming took 3 bases from V and 0 from J, leaving 11 bases between them. This CDR3 has 15 amino acids. Sequencing was done on a sample of PBMCs or T cells enriched from blood (not recorded which). This receptor was identified in a middle-aged man who had recovered from COVID-19. The J gene is TRBJ2-3, the V gene TRBV9, with a possible D match to TRBD2 (6 bases). The CDR3 DNA reads TGTGCCAGCAGCGGGGGGGTCGGTAGCACAGATACGCAGTATTTT. It specifies CASSGGVGSTDTQYF.